Below are 13 T cell receptor beta chains sequenced from a single sample in a study of T cells in localized non-small cell lung cancer. Sequencing used immunoSEQ multiplex PCR; TCRdb keeps in-frame clones, though not all of them. Among nearly 3,500 clones listed, 20% were seen once. The sequenced sample was lung tumor tissue, obtained before any cancer treatment. Receptors were obtained from a woman aged 35 to 70 with stage III squamous cell lung carcinoma.

V gene TRBV7-1 combines with J gene TRBJ1-1; a possible D gene is TRBD1 (5 bases). TRBV7-1 is given ORF status, its function remaining uncertain. V was clipped by 5 bases and J by 1 base, with 8 bases between them. CDR3 length: 13 amino acids. In nucleotides, the CDR3 is TGTGCCAGCAGCCTAGGGGAGAACACTGAAGCTTTCTTT. This sequence encodes CASSLGENTEAFF.

This clone was counted between two and nine times. The V gene is TRBV6-8, the J gene TRBJ2-3; D unresolved. The CDR3 sequence is 14 residues long. The germline V gene has CDR1 MNHGY and CDR2 SAAAGT. V was shortened by 5 bases and J by 1 base, with 10 bases between the two germline ends. This CDR3 reads CASSVRGGTDTQYF. The CDR3 nucleotides are TGTGCCAGCAGTGTGCGAGGAGGCACAGATACGCAGTATTTT.

This chain links TRBV29-1 with TRBJ2-7; 9 bases fit TRBD2. Trimming removed 0 bases from V and 3 bases from J; junction bases left unmatched: 15. The CDR3 consists of 18 residues. Looked up from germline, CDR1 is SQVTM and CDR2 is ANQGSEA. The CDR3 protein is CSVEDEDGDSGRGYEQYF. CDR3 coding DNA: TGCAGCGTTGAAGATGAGGATGGTGATAGCGGGAGAGGCTACGAGCAGTACTTC.

In this sample, this clone turned up many times. The gene calls are TRBV11-3 and TRBJ1-1, with D possibly being TRBD1 (6 bases). The ends were cut back, 4 bases at V and 0 bases at J, with 15 bases in the middle. Germline values: CDR1 SGHNT, CDR2 YENEEA. This CDR3 contains 16 residues. CDR3 in amino acids: CASSYQGGAVNTEAFF. As DNA, the CDR3 is TGTGCCAGCAGCTACCAAGGGGGTGCTGTGAACACTGAAGCTTTCTTT.

The sample holds a few counts of this clone. This chain joins TRBV28 and TRBJ2-5, with 7 bases that match TRBD1. CDR1 is MDHEN, CDR2 SYDVKM, per germline. V lost 3 bases to trimming and J lost 7 bases; unmatched junction nucleotides: 8. The CDR3 covers 14 residues. The CDR3 reads CASSFLDRAGTQYF. The CDR3 nucleotides are TGTGCCAGCAGTTTCTTAGACAGGGCGGGGACCCAGTACTTC.

The chain combines TRBV5-1 with TRBJ2-2, with a weak D call TRBD2 (5 bases). Germline assignment: CDR1 SGHRS and CDR2 YFSETQ. The CDR3 is made up of 15 amino acids. Trimming took off 2 bases at V and 1 base at J, with 9 bases between the two ends. This CDR3 is CASSFELVNTGELFF. As DNA, the CDR3 is TGCGCCAGCAGCTTTGAACTAGTGAACACCGGGGAGCTGTTTTTT.

This clone occurred a few times. This rearrangement joins TRBV28 to TRBJ1-2; D is ambiguous. The CDR3 runs 13 residues. The V gene lost 5 bases and the J gene lost 0 bases, with 7 bases spanning the gap. The germline V gene has CDR1 MDHEN and CDR2 SYDVKM. This chain's CDR3 is CASSDIANYGYTF. CDR3 DNA sequence: TGTGCCAGCAGTGACATCGCTAACTATGGCTACACCTTC.

By share, this clone counts as medium-sized. This chain links TRBV11-3 with TRBJ2-5, with D maybe TRBD2 (5 bases). From germline, CDR1 is SGHNT and CDR2 YENEEA. V was shortened by 0 bases and J by 1 base, with 9 bases between the two germline ends. The CDR3 spans 15 residues. CDR3 DNA sequence: TGTGCCAGCAGCTTAGAAGCGGCCGTCCAAGAGACCCAGTACTTC. The encoded protein is CASSLEAAVQETQYF.

This clone was detected a few times. The chain has TRBV6-4 and TRBJ2-2; D unresolved. The CDR3 totals 11 residues. The germline V and J ends were trimmed by 6 bases and 4 bases, with 3 bases remaining between them. The germline CDR1 and CDR2 sequences are MRHNA and SNTAGT. In DNA form, the CDR3 reads TGTGCCAGCAGGGGCACCGGGGAGCTGTTTTTT. Protein product: CASRGTGELFF.

This clone was recorded a few times. The chain recombines TRBV6-8 with TRBJ2-1, with 8 bases matching TRBD2. The CDR3 covers 15 residues. From germline, CDR1 is MNHGY and CDR2 SAAAGT. V lost 5 bases, J lost 0 bases, and 3 bases stayed unmatched. In nucleotides, the CDR3 is TGTGCCAGCAGTCTAGCGGGTTACTCCTACAATGAGCAGTTCTTC. This codes for CASSLAGYSYNEQFF.

This clone has a handful of counts. CDR3 sequence (DNA): TGTGCCAGCAGTTTCCGCTCTAGGGCTCACTCCGGCACAGATACGCAGTATTTT. It codes for CASSFRSRAHSGTDTQYF. The rearrangement uses TRBV28 and TRBJ2-3; D remains ambiguous. The V end lost 3 bases, the J end lost 1 base, and 20 bases lay between the germline ends. CDR1 and CDR2 from the germline V gene are MDHEN and SYDVKM. The CDR3 is made up of 18 amino acids. Full variable domain (rest looked up from reference TRBV28 and TRBJ2-3): DVKVTQSSRYLVKRTGEKVFLECVQDMDHENMFWYRQDPGLGLRLIYFSYDVKMKEKGDIPEGYSVSREKKERFSLILESASTNQTSMYLCASSFRSRAHSGTDTQYFGPGTRLTVL.

The chain links TRBV11-3 to TRBJ1-5; D remains ambiguous. V was clipped by 1 base and J by 3 bases, with 7 bases between them. The CDR3 runs to 14 residues. From germline, CDR1 is SGHNT and CDR2 YENEEA. This chain's CDR3 is CASSLGVTNQPQHF. The CDR3 coding sequence is TGTGCCAGCAGCTTAGGGGTTACCAATCAGCCCCAGCATTTT.

The CDR3 loop is CASSPTKVLTDTQYF. Here the CDR3 DNA reads TGTGCCAGCTCACCGACAAAAGTCCTCACAGATACGCAGTATTTT. V and J are TRBV18 and TRBJ2-3, with D uncertain. V lost 3 bases to trimming and J lost 2 bases, with 12 bases between them. Germline V gene data show CDR1 as KGHSH and CDR2 as LQKENI. This CDR3 has 15 amino acids.